Only a few counts were recorded for the clone carrying this TCR beta chain. This entry belongs to a study of blood T cell repertoires in COVID-19. Study-level background: There were acute and convalescent COVID-19 samples, and they came from the United States, Italy and Spain.

Symptom resolution, clearance, or two negative PCRs marked the recovered donors of Cohort 3. Repertoires were generated with immunoSEQ multiplex PCR, while TCRdb's copy carries only in-frame clones and drops some. Found here are some 100,000 clones, around 85% of them singletons; the top ten hold less than 3.5%. Germline CDR1 and CDR2: MGHRA and YSYEKL. This CDR3 comprises 16 residues. Trimming at V came to 4 bases and at J to 1 base, leaving 6 bases not matched to a gene. The TCR comes from a woman aged 45-65 years who had recovered from COVID-19. The specimen sequenced was PBMCs or T cells enriched from blood (not recorded which). The rearrangement links TRBV4-1 to TRBJ2-2; 7 bases are a match to TRBD2. For the CDR3, the DNA is TGCGCCAGCAGCCGTGGTATAGCGGGGAACACCGGGGAGCTGTTTTTT. It is translated as CASSRGIAGNTGELFF.